These 24 T cell receptor beta chains share one sample of origin, sequenced in a study of T-cell reconstitution after alpha-beta-depleted transplantation in children. The TCRbeta library was prepared with unique molecular identifiers. TCRdb passed the PCR reads through MiXCR, listing each CDR3 protein once. The table shows some 830,000 distinct CDR3 sequences, with less than 20% occurring only once. Material: PBMCs, mostly from graft donor cells, obtained 360 days after TCRalphabeta/CD19-depleted stem cell transplant. The receptor source for this set is a male patient younger than 18 who had a stem cell transplant for acute lymphoblastic leukemia, so the T cells may come from the graft donor.

The genes are TRBV9 and TRBJ2-7; D is unresolved. V lost 4 bases and J 1 base, leaving 9 bases between the germline ends. CDR3 length equals 13 residues. The germline V gene encodes CDR1 SGDLS and CDR2 YYNGEE. The CDR3 loop reads CASSPETSYEQYF. The CDR3 DNA reads TGTGCCAGCAGCCCGGAAACATCCTACGAGCAGTACTTC.

The V gene is TRBV28, the J gene TRBJ2-2, with TRBD2 matching over 8 bases. This CDR3 is built from 14 residues. In germline, CDR1 is MDHEN, CDR2 SYDVKM. With V trimmed by 8 bases and J by 4 bases, 6 bases remained unmatched. The chain's CDR3 is CASGAGDVTGELFF. The CDR3 DNA is TGTGCCAGCGGAGCGGGAGATGTCACCGGGGAGCTGTTTTTT.

The chain couples TRBV4-1 to TRBJ2-1, with D tentatively TRBD2 (5 bases). Germline V gene data show CDR1 as MGHRA and CDR2 as YSYEKL. The V and J ends lost 6 bases and 6 bases respectively, with 15 bases between them. This CDR3 region has 14 residues. As DNA, the CDR3 is TGCGCCAGCAGGCGGTCTACTAGGACCAATGAGCAGTTCTTC. Amino acids: CASRRSTRTNEQFF.

This clonotype was counted only a few times. The chain links TRBV4-1 to TRBJ2-7; D uncertain. Looked up from germline, CDR1 is MGHRA and CDR2 is YSYEKL. CDR3 length: 14 residues. V lost 4 bases and J lost 3, with 13 bases in between. CDR3 in amino acids: CASSLRLANYEQYF. The CDR3 DNA is TGCGCCAGCAGCCTCCGACTGGCTAACTACGAGCAGTACTTC.

This clonotype was observed a few times. The rearrangement links TRBV11-2 to TRBJ2-7, with no clear D. Per the germline V gene, CDR1 is SGHAT and CDR2 is FQNNGV. The CDR3 runs to 13 residues. Trimming took off 4 bases at V and 3 bases at J, with 10 bases between the two ends. CDR3 loop: CASSSPRLYEQYF. DNA for the CDR3: TGTGCCAGCAGCTCTCCGAGGCTCTACGAGCAGTACTTC. Full variable domain (outside the CDR3, taken from reference TRBV11-2 and TRBJ2-7): EAGVAQSPRYKIIEKRQSVAFWCNPISGHATLYWYQQILGQGPKLLIQFQNNGVVDDSQLPKDRFSAERLKGVDSTLKIQPAKLEDSAVYLCASSSPRLYEQYFGPGTRLTVT.

The J gene is TRBJ2-7, the V gene TRBV5-1; 13 bases match TRBD2. V lost 0 bases and J lost 4; bases outside the gene matches: 4. There are 16 residues in the CDR3. Germline V gene data show CDR1 as SGHRS and CDR2 as YFSETQ. The CDR3 nucleotides are TGCGCCAGCAGCTTGGATACTAGCGGGAGGGTGTACGAGCAGTACTTC. Its protein is CASSLDTSGRVYEQYF.

The chain is built from TRBV3-1 and TRBJ2-1, with D unresolved. Deletions cut 2 bases from V and 6 bases from J, with 8 bases between. CDR3 length equals 13 residues. Germline assignment: CDR1 LGHDT and CDR2 YNNKEL (reference sequence). The CDR3 here is CASSQSRPNEQFF. The CDR3 DNA is TGTGCCAGCAGCCAATCTCGACCCAATGAGCAGTTCTTC.

The CDR3 DNA reads as TGTGCCAGCAGCCCAAGGTGGACGATCGCTAATGAAAAACTGTTTTTT. Its protein product is CASSPRWTIANEKLFF. The chain has TRBV12-3 or TRBV12-4 and TRBJ1-4; D is uncertain. The CDR3 has 16 amino acids. Trimming removed 6 bases at V and 3 bases at J, with 17 bases between.

This clonotype was observed a few times. The V gene is TRBV3-1, the J gene TRBJ1-5; D gene unclear. Trimming cost V 2 bases and J 0 bases, with 8 bases left between them. Germline CDR1 LGHDT, CDR2 YNNKEL (reference sequence). This CDR3 region has 15 residues. The CDR3 here is CASSQRGNSNQPQHF. Written as DNA, the CDR3 is TGTGCCAGCAGCCAACGAGGTAATAGCAATCAGCCCCAGCATTTT.

This sequence joins TRBV3-1 and TRBJ2-5; the D call may be TRBD1 or TRBD2 (7 bases each). V lost 8 bases to trimming and J lost 1 base, with 26 bases between them. Looked up from germline, CDR1 is LGHDT and CDR2 is YNNKEL (reference sequence). The CDR3 is 18 residues long. CDR3: CASQLPQGELAFQETQYF. The DNA for the CDR3 is TGTGCCAGCCAACTTCCCCAGGGGGAACTAGCGTTCCAAGAGACCCAGTACTTC.

The gene calls are TRBV24-1 and TRBJ2-1; 9 bases agree with TRBD2. V lost 4 bases to trimming and J lost 8 bases; unmatched junction nucleotides: 8. Per germline, CDR1 KGHDR and CDR2 SFDVKD. The CDR3 extends over 15 amino acids. CDR3 DNA: TGTGCCACCAGTGACGGGGGACTAGCTAGCTATGAGCAGTTCTTC. This translates into CATSDGGLASYEQFF.

This clonotype was seen a few times. V gene TRBV27 combines with J gene TRBJ2-3, with TRBD2 matching over 7 bases. Per the germline V gene, CDR1 is MNHEY and CDR2 is SMNVEV (reference sequence). V shed 2 bases, J shed 7 bases, and the junction held 6 bases outside the gene matches. The CDR3 is made up of 14 amino acids. The CDR3 region is CASSLGGRANTQYF. The DNA of the CDR3 is TGTGCCAGCAGTTTAGGTGGGAGGGCAAATACGCAGTATTTT.

This sequence joins TRBV27 and TRBJ1-4, with TRBD1 as a possible D gene (5 bases). Germline assignment: CDR1 MNHEY and CDR2 SMNVEV (reference sequence). Trimming left V 2 bases short and J 10 bases short, with 14 bases between. The CDR3 runs to 14 residues. CDR3 DNA sequence: TGTGCCAGCAGTTTAGTGGGGGGGGTCGGAAAACTGTTTTTT. It specifies CASSLVGGVGKLFF.

The chain has TRBV6-1 and TRBJ1-1; D call uncertain. CDR3 length: 16 residues. In germline, CDR1 is MNHNS, CDR2 SASEGT. The V end was cut by 6 bases, the J end by 0 bases, with 17 bases between. CDR3 sequence reads: CASRPRSAAMNTEAFF. As DNA, the CDR3 is TGTGCCAGCAGACCCAGGAGTGCGGCGATGAACACTGAAGCTTTCTTT.

This clonotype has a handful of counts. The chain combines TRBV10-3 with TRBJ2-1; no reliable D call. The CDR3 is 16 amino acids. The ends were cut back, 0 bases at V and 2 bases at J, with 11 bases in the middle. Germline-derived CDR1 and CDR2 are ENHRY and SYGVKD. CDR3 nucleotide sequence: TGTGCCATCAGTGAGTCGATTTCAGAAGCCTACAATGAGCAGTTCTTC. This codes for CAISESISEAYNEQFF.

The rearrangement uses TRBV28 and TRBJ1-1; D remains ambiguous. Trimming pared 7 bases from V and 0 bases from J, leaving 12 bases between. This CDR3 has 14 residues. Germline V gene sequence: CDR1 MDHEN, CDR2 SYDVKM. CDR3 in DNA: TGTGCCAGCATATTGACACCGATGAACACTGAAGCTTTCTTT. This sequence encodes CASILTPMNTEAFF.

J is TRBJ2-2 and V is TRBV2; 8 bases agree with TRBD2. V lost 4 bases, J lost 5 bases, and 6 bases stayed unmatched. In germline, CDR1 is SNHLY, CDR2 FYNNEI. The CDR3 sequence is 15 residues long. The CDR3 reads CASSVNPGGTGELFF. For the CDR3, the DNA is TGTGCCAGCAGTGTAAACCCGGGAGGGACCGGGGAGCTGTTTTTT.

The V gene is TRBV10-3, the J gene TRBJ2-7; no firm D call. V was pared by 1 base and J by 3 bases, with 10 bases between. Germline V gives CDR1 ENHRY, CDR2 SYGVKD. The CDR3 is 14 amino acids. The CDR3 DNA reads TGTGCCATCAGTGAGTACCAGGATATCTACGAGCAGTACTTC. Protein sequence: CAISEYQDIYEQYF.

The chain carries TRBV20-1 and TRBJ1-3; D possibly corresponds to TRBD1 (6 bases). Trimming took 5 bases from V and 4 from J, leaving 9 bases between them. The germline gives CDR1 DFQATT, CDR2 SNEGSKA (reference sequence). The CDR3 contains 12 residues. In DNA, the CDR3 is TGCAGTGCTCGCAGGGGAGGAAACACCATATATTTT. Protein product: CSARRGGNTIYF.

This clonotype was counted at least ten times. The V and J genes are TRBV24-1 and TRBJ2-2, with a tentative D call TRBD1 (5 bases). The V gene lost 5 bases and the J gene lost 7 bases, with 19 bases spanning the gap. The CDR3 is 16 residues long. In germline, CDR1 is KGHDR, CDR2 SFDVKD. Written as DNA, the CDR3 is TGTGCCACCAGTGGAACAGGCACCAGCAATGGCGGGGAGCTGTTTTTT. Amino acid sequence: CATSGTGTSNGGELFF.

This clonotype was recorded only once. The V call is TRBV7-9, the J call TRBJ1-1; TRBD1 matches at 7 bases. The V gene end was trimmed by 7 bases and the J gene end by 5 bases; junction bases not matched to a gene: 10. This CDR3 is built from 14 residues. CDR1 and CDR2 (germline): SEHNR, FQNEAQ (reference sequence). CDR3 DNA: TGTGCCAGCACCGATGCGGTACAGGGGACTGAAGCTTTCTTT. It translates to CASTDAVQGTEAFF.

This sequence joins TRBV7-9 and TRBJ2-3; D perhaps matches TRBD2 (5 bases). The CDR3 totals 15 residues. Germline V lookup: CDR1 SEHNR, CDR2 FQNEAQ (reference sequence). With 3 bases removed from V and 2 bases from J, the gap between germline ends came to 12 bases. CDR3 residues: CASSFDGSATDTQYF. The CDR3 bases are TGTGCCAGCAGCTTTGACGGTAGCGCCACAGATACGCAGTATTTT.

The chain has TRBV6-1 and TRBJ2-3; D uncertain. V dropped 5 bases and J dropped 2 bases, with 8 bases sitting between them. This CDR3 is 13 amino acids long. Germline V gene data show CDR1 as MNHNS and CDR2 as SASEGT. In nucleotides, the CDR3 is TGTGCCAGCAGTCCCCGGTTCACAGATACGCAGTATTTT. As protein: CASSPRFTDTQYF.

This clonotype was counted between two and nine times. V gene TRBV7-9 combines with J gene TRBJ2-1, with TRBD1 matching over 9 bases. V lost 5 bases, J lost 9 bases, and 5 bases stayed unmatched. The germline CDR1 and CDR2 sequences are SEHNR and FQNEAQ (reference sequence). This CDR3 comprises 13 residues. As DNA, the CDR3 is TGTGCCAGCAGCCCGGGACAGGGACCTGAGCAGTTCTTC. Protein product: CASSPGQGPEQFF.